These 17 T cell receptor beta chains were sequenced from one sample in a study of blood T cell repertoires in COVID-19. Produced via immunoSEQ multiplex PCR; TCRdb's table is partial and in-frame only. The sample lists over 130,000 clones, 80% to 85% occurring once. Sequencing input: peripheral blood. Source of these receptors: a woman aged 60 to 75 with acute or convalescent COVID-19.

The table lists this clone with a count of one. CDR3: CASSTPGQRVSGYTF. The CDR3 nucleotides read TGTGCCAGTAGTACTCCCGGACAGAGGGTGAGCGGCTACACCTTC. This chain uses TRBV19 with TRBJ1-2; possible D gene TRBD1, 6 bases. This CDR3 is 15 amino acids long. Germline V gives CDR1 LNHDA, CDR2 SQIVND (reference sequence). V lost 4 bases and J 8 bases, leaving 20 bases between the germline ends.

As to this clone: The sample contains more than one DNA sequence encoding this CDR3. This chain connects TRBV7-9 to TRBJ2-7; no firm D call. The V gene's germline CDR1 is SEHNR and CDR2 FQNEAQ (reference sequence). This CDR3 is built from 11 residues. Trimming shortened V by 5 bases and J by 3 bases, and 5 bases separated the two germline ends. CDR3 residues: CASSPGYEQYF. In DNA, the CDR3 is TGTGCCAGCAGCCCCGGCTACGAGCAGTACTTC.

The chain has TRBV28 and TRBJ2-5, with TRBD2 matching 8 bases. The CDR3 runs to 15 residues. V lost 10 bases and J lost 2; bases outside the gene matches: 12. CDR1 MDHEN and CDR2 SYDVKM come from the germline V gene. CDR3 coding DNA: TGTGCCACCATAGCGGGATTGGGCCCTCAAGAGACCCAGTACTTC. It codes for CATIAGLGPQETQYF.

The gene calls are TRBV30 and TRBJ1-3; 10 bases map to TRBD1. Germline loops: CDR1 GTSNPN, CDR2 SVGIG (reference sequence). Trimming cost V 5 bases and J 1 base; bases outside gene matches: 2. The length of the CDR3 is 14 residues. CDR3 residues: CAWGTGVSGNTIYF. As DNA, the CDR3 is TGTGCCTGGGGGACAGGGGTATCTGGAAACACCATATATTTT.

The V and J genes are TRBV18 and TRBJ1-2; D is unresolved. Trimming took off 6 bases at V and 6 bases at J, with 17 bases between the two ends. The CDR3 extends over 14 amino acids. In germline, CDR1 is KGHSH, CDR2 LQKENI. CDR3 loop: CASSPPARNHGYTF. For the CDR3, the DNA is TGTGCCAGCTCCCCTCCGGCCAGGAATCATGGCTACACCTTC.

This clone was counted many times. The chain carries TRBV7-9 and TRBJ2-1; 10 bases map to TRBD1. CDR3 length: 15 residues. Looked up from germline, CDR1 is SEHNR and CDR2 is FQNEAQ (reference sequence). J lost 5 bases, V lost 5 bases, and 6 bases had no gene match. DNA for the CDR3: TGTGCCAGCAGCCACCGGGACAGGGGACACAATGAGCAGTTCTTC. Protein product: CASSHRDRGHNEQFF.

The V and J genes are TRBV11-2 and TRBJ2-3, with 8 bases that match TRBD2. J was trimmed by 8 bases and V by 1 base; bases with no gene match: 11. Germline V CDR1 and CDR2: SGHAT, FQNNGV. The CDR3 has 16 amino acids. CDR3 sequence reads: CASSLGSSGRGGTQYF. The CDR3 bases are TGTGCCAGCAGCTTAGGGTCAAGCGGGAGAGGCGGTACGCAGTATTTT.

V gene TRBV5-1 combines with J gene TRBJ2-5; 9 positions match TRBD1. The germline V gene encodes CDR1 SGHRS and CDR2 YFSETQ. CDR3 length equals 14 residues. V shed 5 bases, J shed 4 bases, and the junction held 6 bases outside the gene matches. As DNA, the CDR3 is TGCGCCAGCAGACGGACAGGGGTTCGAGAGACCCAGTACTTC. Amino acids: CASRRTGVRETQYF.

This clone was recorded once. This chain uses TRBV28 with TRBJ2-7, with 9 positions matching TRBD2. This CDR3 comprises 18 residues. Unmatched junction bases numbered 20, after V lost 6 bases and J lost 5 bases. Germline values: CDR1 MDHEN, CDR2 SYDVKM. The CDR3 DNA reads as TGTGCCAGCAGGCGGAGGTCCCTAGCGGGACTTTTCGAACACGAGCAGTACTTC. It is translated as CASRRRSLAGLFEHEQYF.

V gene TRBV14 combines with J gene TRBJ2-1; the D gene is possibly TRBD1 (7 bases). The CDR3 spans 12 residues. V was cut by 3 bases and J by 14 bases, with 14 bases left in between. The germline gives CDR1 SGHDN, CDR2 FVKESK. The CDR3 region is CASSQTDREEFF. DNA of the CDR3: TGTGCCAGCAGCCAGACCGACAGGGAGGAGTTCTTC.

The gene calls are TRBV3-1 (or the pseudogene TRBV3-2) and TRBJ1-3; D gene ambiguous. The CDR3 loop spans 14 amino acids. Per germline, CDR1 LGHDT and CDR2 YNNKEL (reference sequence). The V end was cut by 2 bases, the J end by 4 bases, with 9 bases between. The CDR3 coding sequence is TGTGCCAGCAGCCAACGTAGCTCGGGAAACACCATATATTTT. The encoded protein is CASSQRSSGNTIYF.

Here the CDR3 reads CASSLAGRGEQYF. DNA of the CDR3: TGTGCCAGCAGCCTAGCGGGCCGGGGGGAGCAGTACTTC. The chain uses TRBV6-6 and TRBJ2-7, with 8 bases that match TRBD2. The V and J ends lost 6 bases and 7 bases, in that order; junction bases with no gene match: 8. The CDR3 has 13 residues. CDR1 is MNHNY, CDR2 SVGAGI, per germline (reference sequence).

This chain joins TRBV5-4 and TRBJ1-2; TRBD1 matches 8 bases. CDR3 length: 15 residues. CDR1 and CDR2 (germline): SGHNT, YYREEE (reference sequence). The trim removed 2 bases at V and 4 bases at J, leaving 7 bases unmatched. The CDR3 here is CASSFDRGRSYGYTF. The CDR3 coding sequence is TGTGCCAGCAGCTTCGACAGGGGTCGTAGCTATGGCTACACCTTC.

As for this clone: A junction end diverges from the germline sequence, so it may reflect a read error. CDR3 nucleotide sequence: TGCGCCAGCAGCCAAGCCTTGGGGACTAGCGGGAGTCTCATCTTC. It specifies CASSQALGTSGSLIF. V gene TRBV4-1 combines with J gene TRBJ2-1, with 14 bases lining up with TRBD2. The CDR3 consists of 15 residues. The germline gives CDR1 MGHRA, CDR2 YSYEKL.

The chain employs TRBV28 and TRBJ2-7; 8 nucleotides line up with TRBD1. Trimming cost V 6 bases and J 6 bases; bases outside gene matches: 10. CDR3 length: 14 residues. CDR1 and CDR2 from the germline V gene are MDHEN and SYDVKM. In DNA form, the CDR3 reads TGTGCCAGCAGGGGGGGACAGGTTCTTTTCGAGCAGTACTTC. It is translated as CASRGGQVLFEQYF.

This chain links TRBV3-1 (or the pseudogene TRBV3-2) with TRBJ1-2; a weak D match, TRBD1 (5 bases). V was cut by 1 base and J by 4 bases, with 13 bases left in between. Germline V CDR1 and CDR2: LGHDT, YNNKEL (reference sequence). This CDR3 comprises 15 residues. This CDR3 is CASSQVHGGGYGYTF. The CDR3 DNA is TGTGCCAGCAGCCAAGTTCATGGGGGAGGCTATGGCTACACCTTC.

The V gene is TRBV3-1 (or the pseudogene TRBV3-2), the J gene TRBJ1-5; 10 bases map to TRBD1. Germline values: CDR1 LGHDT, CDR2 YNNKEL (reference sequence). V lost 1 base to trimming and J lost 1 base; unmatched junction nucleotides: 1. The length of the CDR3 is 16 residues. In DNA, the CDR3 is TGTGCCAGCAGCCAAGGGACAGGGGGGAGCAATCAGCCCCAGCATTTT. It yields the protein CASSQGTGGSNQPQHF.